Listed below are T cell receptor beta chains from one sample, sequenced in a study of blood T cells in healthy people across ages. Each CDR3 protein is one row after TCRdb ran MiXCR on the 5' RACE reads. The table has hundreds of thousands of distinct CDR3 sequences, more than 25% seen once. Specimen: blood. These TCRs come from a woman aged 80 or over in good health. Both conserved end residues are part of each CDR3. The order of the fields is D gene, J gene, V gene, clone size, CDR3 DNA, CDR3 protein. The D gene is left open where the match is weak. The size field is filled for only some rows; it gives once, few, many or a size class.

TRBD2,TRBJ2-2,TRBV20-1,few,TGCAGTGCTAGAGGGCCTTTACGGGGGGGAACGAACACCGGGGAGCTGTTTTTT,CSARGPLRGGTNTGELFF
.,TRBJ2-7,TRBV3-1,.,TGTGCCAGCAGCCAACCAGGGTCTGAGCAGTACTTC,CASSQPGSEQYF
.,TRBJ1-6,TRBV6-5,few,TGTGCCAGCAGTTACTCGCAGGGTCGGTCTTTTGGTTCACCCCTCCACTTT,CASSYSQGRSFGSPLHF
.,TRBJ1-4,TRBV4-3,.,TGCGCCAGCAGCCATTTTTGGGGCAGGGGTGAAGCTAATGAAAAACTGTTTTTT,CASSHFWGRGEANEKLFF
.,TRBJ2-1,TRBV13,many,TGTGCCAGCAGCTTAGGGGGGCGGGGAATCTACAATGAGCAGTTCTTC,CASSLGGRGIYNEQFF
.,TRBJ2-3,TRBV7-9,many,TGTGCCAGCCGCAGATGGGCAAACAAACAAGATACGCAGTATTTT,CASRRWANKQDTQYF
.,TRBJ2-7,TRBV7-2,.,TGTGCCAGCACCCGAGTTAGCAATGAGCAGTACTTC,CASTRVSNEQYF
TRBD2,TRBJ2-1,TRBV5-1,few,TGCGCCAGCAGCTTGGCCGGGGGGGGCACTGAGCAGTTCTTC,CASSLAGGGTEQFF
TRBD2,TRBJ2-1,TRBV12-3/TRBV12-4,many,TGTGCCAGCAGTCAACGGGGGGTGAGCTCCTACAATGAGCAGTTCTTC,CASSQRGVSSYNEQFF
.,TRBJ2-7,TRBV6-5,once,TGTGCCAGCAGCGGGGGAATATGGGACAACGAGCAGTACTTC,CASSGGIWDNEQYF
.,TRBJ2-5,TRBV6-2/TRBV6-3,many,TGTGCCAGCAGTTATCGGGCGGGACAAGAGACCCAGTACTTC,CASSYRAGQETQYF
.,TRBJ1-5,TRBV6-2/TRBV6-3,.,TGTGCCAGCAGGCCGGCCTACCAGACCGATCAGCCCCAGCATTTT,CASRPAYQTDQPQHF
.,TRBJ2-5,TRBV14,few,TGTGCCAGCAGCCAATCCTATCAAGAGACCCAGTACTTC,CASSQSYQETQYF
.,TRBJ2-7,TRBV7-2,.,TGTGCCAGCAGCCGGGGACCGGGCCCCTACGAGCAGTACTTC,CASSRGPGPYEQYF
.,TRBJ1-1,TRBV18,few,TGTGCCAGCTCACCAACAGGGATGACTGAAGCTTTCTTT,CASSPTGMTEAFF
.,TRBJ2-1,TRBV9,few,TGTGCCAGCAGCGTCTTGGCGCTCTCCTTCAATGAGCAGTTCTTC,CASSVLALSFNEQFF
.,TRBJ1-3,TRBV7-9,few,TGTGCCAGCAGCCCACTACCGGGACAATCCCATATCTCTGGAAACACCATATATTTT,CASSPLPGQSHISGNTIYF
.,TRBJ1-1,TRBV12-3/TRBV12-4,.,TGTGCCAGCCATTCGGACGGGGGGCTCACTGAAGCTTTCTTT,CASHSDGGLTEAFF
.,TRBJ2-3,TRBV9,.,TGTGCCGGCAGGAAGGTACAGCGCACAGATACGCAGTATTTT,CAGRKVQRTDTQYF
.,TRBJ1-6,TRBV29-1,.,TGCAGCGCTGCTAGCGGGAGTAATTCACCCCTCCACTTT,CSAASGSNSPLHF
.,TRBJ2-3,TRBV12-3/TRBV12-4,.,TGTGCCAGCAGTACGCCGTCGGCGGATACGCAGTATTTT,CASSTPSADTQYF
.,TRBJ2-7,TRBV5-6,many,TGTGCCAGCAGCTCTTATCCCTACGAGCAGTACTTC,CASSSYPYEQYF
TRBD1,TRBJ1-2,TRBV7-2,many,TGTGCCAGCAGCTCATACCCCAGGGGGAGTAACTATGGCTACACCTTC,CASSSYPRGSNYGYTF
.,TRBJ1-6,TRBV5-1,many,TGCGCCAGCAGCTTGCAGGTTGCTAATTCACCCCTCCACTTT,CASSLQVANSPLHF
.,TRBJ1-5,TRBV6-1,few,TGTGCCAGCAGTGAAAACAGTAGCAATCAGCCCCAGCATTTT,CASSENSSNQPQHF
.,TRBJ2-1,TRBV11-1,many,TGTGCCAGCAGCCCCGACAGGTATAGGGACAATGAGCAGTTCTTC,CASSPDRYRDNEQFF
.,TRBJ1-2,TRBV6-5,.,TGTGCCAGCAGTCGACAGCTCGCTGGATATGGCTACACCTTC,CASSRQLAGYGYTF
.,TRBJ2-3,TRBV20-1,.,TGCAGTGCTCACAGGGCCGGTGGGGGAGATACGCAGTATTTT,CSAHRAGGGDTQYF
.,TRBJ2-3,TRBV20-1,many,TGCAGTGCTAGAGACCCGGGACAAAGCACAGATACGCAGTATTTT,CSARDPGQSTDTQYF
.,TRBJ2-3,TRBV18,few,TGTGCCAGCTCACCAGGGGGCGTTACCACAGATACGCAGTATTTT,CASSPGGVTTDTQYF
TRBD2,TRBJ2-3,TRBV20-1,many,TGCAGTGCTATTCCGACTAGCGGGGGGGGAGATACGCAGTATTTT,CSAIPTSGGGDTQYF
.,TRBJ1-2,TRBV11-2,many,TGTGCCAGCAGCTTCCGACAGGAGAGGGGCTACACCTTC,CASSFRQERGYTF
TRBD2,TRBJ2-2,TRBV20-1,.,TGCAGTGCTAGGGACCGGGGGGGCAACACCGGGGAGCTGTTTTTT,CSARDRGGNTGELFF
TRBD2,TRBJ2-7,TRBV29-1,.,TGCGGCGTTGCTCTAGCGGGAGGGTACGAGCAGTACTTC,CGVALAGGYEQYF
.,TRBJ2-1,TRBV12-3/TRBV12-4,many,TGTGCCAGCAGACCAAGACAGACTAATGAGCAGTTCTTC,CASRPRQTNEQFF
.,TRBJ1-2,TRBV11-2,.,TGTGCCAGCAGCCCGCCGTCCGGGACCCACAGCTATGGCTACACCTTC,CASSPPSGTHSYGYTF
TRBD1,TRBJ1-2,TRBV7-2,many,TGTGCCAGCAGCTTAGGTGGGACAGCCTTCTATGGCTACACCTTC,CASSLGGTAFYGYTF
.,TRBJ2-7,TRBV20-1,.,TGCAGTGCTCAGGGAATTCTCTACGAGCAGTACTTC,CSAQGILYEQYF
.,TRBJ2-1,TRBV6-2/TRBV6-3,.,TGTGCCAGCAGCTACACAACAGGGAGCTCCTACAATGAGCAGTTCTTC,CASSYTTGSSYNEQFF
TRBD1,TRBJ2-7,TRBV11-2,many,TGTGCCAGCAGCCTCGGGACAGAGAGCTCCTACGAGCAGTACTTC,CASSLGTESSYEQYF
.,TRBJ2-7,TRBV10-3,many,TGTGCCACCGCCGGGGACACCTACGAGCAGTACTTC,CATAGDTYEQYF
.,TRBJ1-1,TRBV20-1,.,TGCAGTGCTAGACGGGGGGCTGCTGAAGCTTTCTTT,CSARRGAAEAFF
TRBD2,TRBJ2-5,TRBV9,.,TGTGCCAGCAGCGTAGGTGGGCGGGGGGGGGTGGAGACCCAGTACTTC,CASSVGGRGGVETQYF
.,TRBJ2-5,TRBV27,many,TGTGCCAGCAGTTTATTCCGCCGAGAGACCCAGTACTTC,CASSLFRRETQYF
TRBD1,TRBJ2-1,TRBV24-1,many,TGTGCCACCAGTGTCTGGGGGACAGGTTCTAATGAGCAGTTCTTC,CATSVWGTGSNEQFF
.,TRBJ2-2,TRBV5-1,.,TGCGCCAGCAGCTTGTTTGGTACGACCGGGGAGCTGTTTTTT,CASSLFGTTGELFF
.,TRBJ1-4,TRBV6-5,many,TGTGCCAGCCGTCGGGGAGCAACTAATGAAAAACTGTTTTTT,CASRRGATNEKLFF
.,TRBJ1-1,TRBV9,few,TGTGCCAGCAGCGTAGTACCAGGTGGGGGGAACATTGAAGCTTTCTTT,CASSVVPGGGNIEAFF
.,TRBJ2-2,TRBV6-7,.,TGTGCCAGCGTAATCCTGCAGGGTCGGGACACCGGGGAGCTGTTTTTT,CASVILQGRDTGELFF
.,TRBJ2-7,TRBV6-5,.,TGTGCCAGCAGTTATCGCGGGCTGGAGGGCAATGAGCAGTACTTC,CASSYRGLEGNEQYF